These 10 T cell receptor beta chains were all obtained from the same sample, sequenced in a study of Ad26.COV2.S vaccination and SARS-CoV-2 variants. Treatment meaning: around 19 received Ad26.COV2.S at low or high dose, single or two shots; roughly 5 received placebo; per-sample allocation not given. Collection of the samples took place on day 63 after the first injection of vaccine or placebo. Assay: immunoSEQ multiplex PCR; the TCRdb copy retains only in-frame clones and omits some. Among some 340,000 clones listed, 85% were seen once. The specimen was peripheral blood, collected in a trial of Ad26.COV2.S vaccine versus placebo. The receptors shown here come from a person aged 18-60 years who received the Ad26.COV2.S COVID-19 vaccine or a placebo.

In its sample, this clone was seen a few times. CDR3 bases: TGTGCCTGGAGTTTTACAGGGGTTGGGGAGACCCAGTACTTC. Translated: CAWSFTGVGETQYF. The chain employs TRBV30 and TRBJ2-5; 7 positions agree with TRBD1. CDR1 is GTSNPN and CDR2 is SVGIG in the germline V gene (reference sequence). There are 14 residues in the CDR3. The junction had 8 bases not matched to a gene; V was cut back by 2 bases and J by 5 bases.

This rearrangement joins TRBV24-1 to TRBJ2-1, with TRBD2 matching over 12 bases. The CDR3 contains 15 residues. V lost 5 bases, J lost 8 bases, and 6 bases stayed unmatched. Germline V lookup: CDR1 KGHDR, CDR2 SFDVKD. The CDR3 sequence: CATSGLAGGRDEQFF. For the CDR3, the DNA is TGTGCCACCAGTGGTCTAGCGGGGGGGCGGGATGAGCAGTTCTTC.

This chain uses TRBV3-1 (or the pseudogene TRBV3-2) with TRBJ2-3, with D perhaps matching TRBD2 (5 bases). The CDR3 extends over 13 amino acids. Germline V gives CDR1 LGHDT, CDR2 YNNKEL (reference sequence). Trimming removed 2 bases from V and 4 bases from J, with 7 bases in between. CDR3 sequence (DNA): TGTGCCAGCAGCCAAAAGGGAGCAGATACGCAGTATTTT. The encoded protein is CASSQKGADTQYF.

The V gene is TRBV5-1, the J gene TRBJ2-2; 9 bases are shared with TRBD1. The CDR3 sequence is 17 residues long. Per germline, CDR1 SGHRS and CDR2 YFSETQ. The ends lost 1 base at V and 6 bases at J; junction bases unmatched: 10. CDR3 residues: CASSLQPGQGIAGELFF. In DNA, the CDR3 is TGCGCCAGCAGCTTGCAACCGGGACAGGGTATCGCCGGGGAGCTGTTTTTT.

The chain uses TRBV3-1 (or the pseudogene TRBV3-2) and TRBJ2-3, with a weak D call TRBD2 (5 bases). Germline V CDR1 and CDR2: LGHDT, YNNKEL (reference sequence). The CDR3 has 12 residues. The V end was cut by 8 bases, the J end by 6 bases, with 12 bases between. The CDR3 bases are TGTGCCAGCTCCCGGACTTATGATACGCAGTATTTT. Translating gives CASSRTYDTQYF.

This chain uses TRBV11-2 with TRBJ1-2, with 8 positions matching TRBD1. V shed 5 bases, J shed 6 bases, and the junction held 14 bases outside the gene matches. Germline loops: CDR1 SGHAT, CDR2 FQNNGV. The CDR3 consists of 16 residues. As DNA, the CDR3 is TGTGCCAGCAGCGACCTCCGAGGCAGGGGGCTTGATGGCTACACCTTC. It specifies CASSDLRGRGLDGYTF.

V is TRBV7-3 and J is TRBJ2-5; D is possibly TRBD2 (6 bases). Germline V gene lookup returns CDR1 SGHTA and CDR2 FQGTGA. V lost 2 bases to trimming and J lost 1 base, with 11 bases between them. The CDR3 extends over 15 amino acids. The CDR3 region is CASSLDAGSQETQYF. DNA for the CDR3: TGTGCCAGCAGCTTAGACGCGGGGAGCCAAGAGACCCAGTACTTC.

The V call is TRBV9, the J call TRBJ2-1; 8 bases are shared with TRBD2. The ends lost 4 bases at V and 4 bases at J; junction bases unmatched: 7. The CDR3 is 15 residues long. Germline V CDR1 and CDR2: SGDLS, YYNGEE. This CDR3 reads CASSSSGGGYNEQFF. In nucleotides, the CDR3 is TGTGCCAGCAGCTCCAGCGGGGGAGGTTACAATGAGCAGTTCTTC.

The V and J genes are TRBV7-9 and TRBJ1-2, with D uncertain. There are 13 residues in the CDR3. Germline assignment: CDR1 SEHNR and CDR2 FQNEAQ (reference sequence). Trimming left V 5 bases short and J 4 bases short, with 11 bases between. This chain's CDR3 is CASSAGPSYGYTF. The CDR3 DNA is TGTGCCAGCAGCGCCGGACCGTCCTATGGCTACACCTTC.

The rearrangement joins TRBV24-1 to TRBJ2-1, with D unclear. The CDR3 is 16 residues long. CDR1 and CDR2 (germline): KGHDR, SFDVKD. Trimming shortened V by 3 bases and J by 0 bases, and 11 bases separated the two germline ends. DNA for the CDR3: TGTGCCACCAGTGATCCGACTGTACTCTCCTACAATGAGCAGTTCTTC. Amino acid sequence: CATSDPTVLSYNEQFF.